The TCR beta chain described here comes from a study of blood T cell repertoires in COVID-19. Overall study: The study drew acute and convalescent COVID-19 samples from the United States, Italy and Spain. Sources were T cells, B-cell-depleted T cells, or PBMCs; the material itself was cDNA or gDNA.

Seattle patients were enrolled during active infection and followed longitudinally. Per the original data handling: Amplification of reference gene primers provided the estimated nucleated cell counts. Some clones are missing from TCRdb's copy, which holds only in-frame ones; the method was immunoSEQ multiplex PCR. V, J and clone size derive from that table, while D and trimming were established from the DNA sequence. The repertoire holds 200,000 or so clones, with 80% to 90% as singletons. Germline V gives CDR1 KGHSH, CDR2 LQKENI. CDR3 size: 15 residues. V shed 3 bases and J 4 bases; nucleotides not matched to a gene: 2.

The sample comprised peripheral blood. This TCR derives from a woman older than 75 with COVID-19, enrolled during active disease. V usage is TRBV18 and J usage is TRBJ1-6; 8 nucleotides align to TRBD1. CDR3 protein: CASSPTGDYNSPLHF. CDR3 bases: TGTGCCAGCTCACCGACAGGGGATTATAATTCACCCCTCCACTTT.